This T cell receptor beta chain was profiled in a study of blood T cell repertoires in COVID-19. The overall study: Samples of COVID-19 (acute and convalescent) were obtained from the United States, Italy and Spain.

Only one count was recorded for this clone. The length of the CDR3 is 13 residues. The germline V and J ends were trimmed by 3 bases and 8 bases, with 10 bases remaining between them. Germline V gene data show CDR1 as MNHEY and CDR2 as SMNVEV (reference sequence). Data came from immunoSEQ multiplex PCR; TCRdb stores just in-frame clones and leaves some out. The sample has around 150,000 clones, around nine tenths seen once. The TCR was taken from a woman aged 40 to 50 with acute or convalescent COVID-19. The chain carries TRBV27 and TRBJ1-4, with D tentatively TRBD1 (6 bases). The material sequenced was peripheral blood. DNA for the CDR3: TGTGCCAGCAGTTTCAGGGGCGGAGAAAAACTGTTTTTT. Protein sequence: CASSFRGGEKLFF.